These 14 T cell receptor beta chains came from one sample sequenced in a study of shared clonotypes between healthy human individuals. Sequencing was performed with immunoSEQ multiplex PCR; in TCRdb, only in-frame clones are kept and a portion is missing. The table includes some 490,000 clones, approximately 82% detected once. Sequenced material: PBMCs. The receptor source for this set is a woman in her 40s in good health. Some clones in this sample may be carry-over from other donors' samples.

DNA for the CDR3: TGCGCCAGCAGCACCCCCGGTGTCAGGGGGGCTTGGGAGCAGTACTTC. Encoded protein: CASSTPGVRGAWEQYF. The chain has TRBV4-1 and TRBJ2-7; possibly TRBD1 for D (7 bases). This CDR3 is built from 16 residues. V was cut by 5 bases and J by 7 bases, with 24 bases left in between. Germline loops: CDR1 MGHRA, CDR2 YSYEKL.

There are a few counts of this clone. CDR3 sequence: CASSIVEGGNQPQHF. The DNA for the CDR3 is TGTGCCAGTAGTATAGTGGAGGGCGGCAATCAGCCCCAGCATTTT. The chain uses TRBV19 and TRBJ1-5; D is ambiguous. Looked up from germline, CDR1 is LNHDA and CDR2 is SQIVND (reference sequence). V gave up 1 base and J gave up 2 bases, with 9 bases separating them. This CDR3 is built from 15 residues.

This chain uses TRBV9 with TRBJ2-7; 11 bases align to TRBD2. V was pared by 4 bases and J by 5 bases, with 5 bases of the junction left unmatched. The CDR3 is 14 residues long. Germline V gives CDR1 SGDLS, CDR2 YYNGEE. The CDR3 coding sequence is TGTGCCAGCAGCTTAACTAGCGGGAGCCACGAGCAGTACTTC. It encodes CASSLTSGSHEQYF.

J is TRBJ2-2 and V is TRBV7-3, with TRBD2 identical over 9 bases. Germline loops: CDR1 SGHTA, CDR2 FQGTGA. The junction had 5 bases not matched to a gene; V was cut back by 1 base and J by 5 bases. CDR3 length: 16 residues. The CDR3 reads CASSLRLAEGTGELFF. CDR3 DNA sequence: TGTGCCAGCAGCTTAAGACTAGCGGAGGGGACCGGGGAGCTGTTTTTT.

There are a few counts of this clone. The chain uses TRBV4-2 and TRBJ2-2, with TRBD2 matching 12 bases. This CDR3 spans 15 amino acids. Germline V gives CDR1 LGHNA, CDR2 YNFKEQ. Germline trimming cut 4 bases from V and 7 bases from J; bases unmatched to any gene: 4. The CDR3 protein is CASSLPSGRVGELFF. In nucleotides, the CDR3 is TGTGCCAGCAGCCTCCCTAGCGGGAGGGTCGGGGAGCTGTTTTTT.

DNA of the CDR3: TGTGCCACCCTCACTAGCGGACCCACCGGGGAGCTGTTTTTT. Translation: CATLTSGPTGELFF. V gene TRBV10-3 combines with J gene TRBJ2-2; 8 nucleotides line up with TRBD2. The germline V gene encodes CDR1 ENHRY and CDR2 SYGVKD. The CDR3 runs to 14 residues. V lost 10 bases, J lost 4 bases, and 8 bases stayed unmatched.

This chain uses TRBV6-5 with TRBJ1-2; TRBD1 is a possible D gene (5 bases). In germline, CDR1 is MNHEY, CDR2 SVGAGI. The CDR3 totals 15 residues. The ends were cut back, 7 bases at V and 4 bases at J, with 19 bases in the middle. CDR3 in DNA: TGTGCCAGCAACCGCGAACAGGAGGACGGCTATGGCTACACCTTC. This codes for CASNREQEDGYGYTF.

The J gene is TRBJ2-3, the V gene TRBV27, with 8 bases that match TRBD2. The germline V gene has CDR1 MNHEY and CDR2 SMNVEV (reference sequence). The CDR3 contains 17 residues. J lost 8 bases, V lost 2 bases, and 15 bases had no gene match. The CDR3 region is CASSLRPPGGGPATQYF. The CDR3 DNA is TGTGCCAGCAGTTTACGCCCCCCCGGGGGGGGTCCGGCTACGCAGTATTTT.

The chain links TRBV4-2 to TRBJ2-3; the match to TRBD1 covers 9 bases. The trim removed 4 bases at V and 10 bases at J, leaving 9 bases unmatched. From germline, CDR1 is LGHNA and CDR2 YNFKEQ. The CDR3 length is 14 residues. The CDR3 region has the DNA TGTGCCAGCAGCCCAAAGGGACAGGGAGAGGCGCAGTATTTT. It codes for CASSPKGQGEAQYF.

The gene calls are TRBV14 and TRBJ1-2; 7 bases agree with TRBD1. CDR3 length equals 15 residues. The germline V gene has CDR1 SGHDN and CDR2 FVKESK. The junction had 5 bases not matched to a gene; V was cut back by 4 bases and J by 0 bases. The CDR3 loop is CASSRGTAANYGYTF. CDR3 nucleotide sequence: TGTGCCAGCAGCCGAGGGACAGCAGCTAACTATGGCTACACCTTC. The full variable domain, in which reference TRBV14 and TRBJ1-2 provide the parts outside the CDR3, is EAGVTQFPSHSVIEKGQTVTLRCDPISGHDNLYWYRRVMGKEIKFLLHFVKESKQDESGMPNNRFLAERTGGTYSTLKVQPAELEDSGVYFCASSRGTAANYGYTFGSGTRLTVV.

CDR3 amino acids: CASSQDGLNQETQYF. Written as DNA, the CDR3 is TGCGCCAGCAGCCAAGATGGGCTCAACCAAGAGACCCAGTACTTC. This chain joins TRBV4-1 and TRBJ2-5; D unclear. The CDR3 totals 15 residues. CDR1 is MGHRA and CDR2 is YSYEKL in the germline V gene. V dropped 0 bases and J dropped 0 bases, with 8 bases sitting between them.

In its sample, this clone was seen once. The chain employs TRBV10-1 and TRBJ2-1; D is possibly TRBD2 (5 bases). Germline CDR1 and CDR2: WNHNN and SYGVQD (reference sequence). This CDR3 spans 13 amino acids. Trimming cost V 2 bases and J 4 bases, with 6 bases left between them. The CDR3 sequence is CASSEDYYNEQFF. CDR3 bases: TGCGCCAGCAGTGAGGACTATTACAATGAGCAGTTCTTC.

This chain joins TRBV28 and TRBJ2-3; D gene ambiguous. Trimming shortened V by 1 base and J by 2 bases, and 7 bases separated the two germline ends. CDR1 and CDR2 (germline): MDHEN, SYDVKM. The CDR3 extends over 14 amino acids. The CDR3 spells CASSLSPNTDTQYF. CDR3 coding DNA: TGTGCCAGCAGTTTATCCCCGAACACAGATACGCAGTATTTT.

CDR3 in amino acids: CASSSRTGGETQYF. The DNA for the CDR3 is TGTGCCAGCAGTTCTCGGACAGGGGGAGAGACCCAGTACTTC. V and J are TRBV6-5 and TRBJ2-5, with TRBD1 matching 10 bases. V lost 4 bases and J lost 4; bases outside the gene matches: 3. The CDR3 has 14 residues. CDR1 and CDR2 (germline): MNHEY, SVGAGI.